The entry below gives a single TCR beta chain sequence along with its context. The data originate from a study of sequential checkpoint blockade in melanoma. Stated treatment: randomized to nivolumab then ipilimumab (arm A) or the reverse (arm B). CDR3 length: 14 amino acids. With 0 bases removed from V and 1 base from J, the gap between germline ends came to 7 bases. CDR1 and CDR2 (germline): SGHAT, FQNNGV. Some clones are missing from TCRdb's copy, which holds only in-frame ones; the method was immunoSEQ multiplex PCR. The data contain approximately 9,300 clones, roughly 72% of them seen just once; the ten biggest clones take up approximately 50%.

V usage is TRBV11-2 and J usage is TRBJ2-7; D uncertain. Sequencing was performed on CD8+ T cells sorted from blood (inferred from file names), taken from a patient given nivolumab and ipilimumab in sequence. The TCR sequence derives from a human donor with melanoma. The DNA of the CDR3 is TGTGCCAGCAGCTTAGAAATCTATTCCTACGAGCAGTACTTC. Its protein product is CASSLEIYSYEQYF.